Listed here are 29 T cell receptor beta chains from one sample, sequenced in a study of blood T cells in healthy people across ages. A second PCR of 7 to 11 cycles used a sample-barcoded 5' primer and a J-beta primer mix. From the 5' RACE reads, TCRdb called clonotypes with MiXCR, one entry per CDR3 protein. In the table there are some 640,000 distinct CDR3 sequences, approximately 30% of which are singletons. The sample was blood. The receptors come from a woman aged 80 or over in good health.

This clonotype has just a few counts. Being one base from a much bigger clone, this may be a read error. CDR3 region: CSVGAGNYGYTF. For the CDR3, the DNA is TGCAGCGTGGGGGCAGGGAACTATGGCTACACCTTC. The chain joins TRBV29-1 to TRBJ1-2; the D gene is possibly TRBD1 (6 bases). CDR3 length: 12 residues. Per germline, CDR1 SQVTM and CDR2 ANQGSEA. V lost 6 bases, J lost 2 bases, and 10 bases lay in between.

As regards this clonotype: This is likely a read error, given that the CDR3 carries no conserved phenylalanine or tryptophan at its end. The chain links TRBV6-1 to TRBJ2-1, with D tentatively TRBD2 (6 bases). The germline V gene has CDR1 MNHNS and CDR2 SASEGT. The CDR3 is 19 residues long. V lost 4 bases and J lost 0, with 22 bases in between. CDR3 bases: TGTGCCAGCAGTGGCTCTGGCGGGACGACACAGAGCTCCTACAATGAGCAGTTCTTA. Its translation: CASSGSGGTTQSSYNEQFL.

This clonotype has at least ten counts. V gene TRBV12-3 or TRBV12-4 combines with J gene TRBJ2-5; D is ambiguous. The CDR3 sequence is 12 residues long. V was trimmed by 2 bases and J by 4 bases, leaving 5 bases between them. CDR3 sequence reads: CASSLNAETQYF. The CDR3 region has the DNA TGTGCCAGCAGTTTAAACGCAGAGACCCAGTACTTC.

This clonotype was seen many times. J is TRBJ2-1 and V is TRBV29-1; either TRBD1 or TRBD2 may fit D (5 bases each). Trimming removed 6 bases from V and 9 bases from J, with 12 bases in between. The CDR3 length is 11 residues. CDR1 SQVTM and CDR2 ANQGSEA come from the germline V gene. CDR3 nucleotides: TGCAGCGTGGGGACCCTTAGTGAGCAGTTCTTC. Translating it yields CSVGTLSEQFF.

V is TRBV20-1 and J is TRBJ1-4; TRBD1 aligns across 9 bases. The length of the CDR3 is 13 residues. The J segment lost 8 bases and the V segment lost 5 bases, leaving 6 bases of the junction unmatched. From germline, CDR1 is DFQATT and CDR2 SNEGSKA (reference sequence). Written as DNA, the CDR3 is TGCAGTGCTCCCGGGACAGGGAGCGAAAAACTGTTTTTT. This translates into CSAPGTGSEKLFF.

This clonotype has ten or more counts. CDR3 nucleotides: TGTGCCAGCAGCTTCGCGGGAGAGACCCAGTACTTC. Amino acid sequence: CASSFAGETQYF. The rearrangement links TRBV7-2 to TRBJ2-5, with TRBD2 as a possible D gene (5 bases). The CDR3 is 12 residues long. V was shortened by 3 bases and J by 4 bases, with 6 bases between the two germline ends. CDR1 SGHTA and CDR2 FQGNSA come from the germline V gene. The variable domain in full, with the rest retrieved from reference TRBV7-2 and TRBJ2-5, is GAGVSQSPSNKVTEKGKDVELRCDPISGHTALYWYRQSLGQGLEFLIYFQGNSAPDKSGLPSDRFSAERTGGSVSTLTIQRTQQEDSAVYLCASSFAGETQYFGPGTRLLVL.

This chain joins TRBV29-1 and TRBJ2-2; 7 bases are shared with TRBD1. CDR1 SQVTM and CDR2 ANQGSEA come from the germline V gene. Trimming removed 6 bases from V and 0 bases from J; junction bases left unmatched: 7. There are 15 residues in the CDR3. CDR3 DNA sequence: TGCAGCGTCGAACCCAGGGGGTCGAACACCGGGGAGCTGTTTTTT. This translates into CSVEPRGSNTGELFF.

The V call is TRBV19, the J call TRBJ2-3; TRBD2 matches at 13 bases. Germline-derived CDR1 and CDR2 are LNHDA and SQIVND (reference sequence). V shed 8 bases, J shed 6 bases, and the junction held 20 bases outside the gene matches. The CDR3 sequence is 19 residues long. CDR3 sequence (DNA): TGTGCCAGTTCGCCTCACCCACCCGGGACTAGCGGGGCGAGGGATACGCAGTATTTT. This codes for CASSPHPPGTSGARDTQYF.

The table lists this clonotype with many counts. The chain is built from TRBV20-1 and TRBJ2-1, with TRBD2 as a possible D gene (7 bases). This CDR3 contains 13 residues. CDR1 DFQATT and CDR2 SNEGSKA come from the germline V gene (reference sequence). CDR3 region: CGGERGRSNEQFF. The CDR3 DNA is TGCGGGGGGGAACGGGGGCGGTCAAATGAGCAGTTCTTC.

The table lists this clonotype with a few counts. The rearrangement links TRBV5-1 to TRBJ2-1, with TRBD1 as a possible D gene (7 bases). The CDR3 sequence is 14 residues long. The ends were cut back, 4 bases at V and 6 bases at J, with 14 bases in the middle. Germline CDR1 and CDR2: SGHRS and YFSETQ. The CDR3 nucleotides read TGCGCCAGCAGCCGGGCAGGGGGGCCCAATGAGCAGTTCTTC. Its protein is CASSRAGGPNEQFF.

In its sample, this clonotype was seen many times. The V call is TRBV5-1, the J call TRBJ2-1; D is unresolved. The V gene's germline CDR1 is SGHRS and CDR2 YFSETQ. V lost 1 base and J 3 bases, leaving 8 bases between the germline ends. CDR3 length: 14 amino acids. The CDR3 loop reads CASSLYGSYNEQFF. The CDR3 bases are TGCGCCAGCAGCTTGTATGGCAGCTACAATGAGCAGTTCTTC. Complete variable domain (other parts from reference TRBV5-1 and TRBJ2-1): KAGVTQTPRYLIKTRGQQVTLSCSPISGHRSVSWYQQTPGQGLQFLFEYFSETQRNKGNFPGRFSGRQFSNSRSEMNVSTLELGDSALYLCASSLYGSYNEQFFGPGTRLTVL.

Worth noting for this clonotype: Germline and junction disagree at one end, which may indicate a read error. The rearrangement links TRBV3-1 to TRBJ2-3; 9 positions match TRBD2. There are 16 residues in the CDR3. CDR1 is LGHDT and CDR2 is YNNKEL in the germline V gene (reference sequence). Written as DNA, the CDR3 is TGTGCCGGCAGCCAGGGACTAGCAGGGGGCACAGATACGCAGTATTTT. It encodes CAGSQGLAGGTDTQYF.

The genes are TRBV28 and TRBJ2-3, with TRBD2 matching over 10 bases. The V segment lost 2 bases and the J segment 13 bases; nucleotides outside the gene matches: 3. The CDR3 loop spans 12 amino acids. Germline V gene sequence: CDR1 MDHEN, CDR2 SYDVKM. The CDR3 sequence: CASSLRLAGEYF. The CDR3 DNA follows: TGTGCCAGCAGTTTAAGGCTAGCGGGGGAGTATTTT.

This clonotype was counted at least ten times. The CDR3: CASSRDRGRNEQFF. For the CDR3, the DNA is TGTGCCAGCAGCCGGGACAGGGGGCGAAATGAGCAGTTCTTC. The chain links TRBV27 to TRBJ2-1, with 12 positions matching TRBD1. Germline V gene data show CDR1 as MNHEY and CDR2 as SMNVEV (reference sequence). The junction had 4 bases not matched to a gene; V was cut back by 6 bases and J by 7 bases. There are 14 residues in the CDR3.

The sample holds many counts of this clonotype. The chain couples TRBV5-1 to TRBJ1-4; D is possibly TRBD1 (5 bases). Deletions cut 0 bases from V and 6 bases from J, with 12 bases between. This CDR3 comprises 15 residues. Per germline, CDR1 SGHRS and CDR2 YFSETQ. CDR3 in DNA: TGCGCCAGCAGCTTGGAGGCAGGGAGTCATGAAAAACTGTTTTTT. Residues: CASSLEAGSHEKLFF.

This clonotype was observed a handful of times. This chain uses TRBV20-1 with TRBJ2-7; 7 positions agree with TRBD1. The J segment lost 4 bases and the V segment lost 5 bases, leaving 20 bases of the junction unmatched. In germline, CDR1 is DFQATT, CDR2 SNEGSKA (reference sequence). The CDR3 covers 17 residues. CDR3 sequence: CSALILGSRDSRYEQYF. In DNA form, the CDR3 reads TGCAGTGCTCTCATCCTCGGATCCAGGGACAGCCGATACGAGCAGTACTTC.

The sample holds many counts of this clonotype. This rearrangement joins TRBV6-1 to TRBJ2-1; 9 nucleotides line up with TRBD1. The germline CDR1 and CDR2 sequences are MNHNS and SASEGT. J lost 9 bases, V lost 7 bases, and 10 bases had no gene match. The CDR3 length is 14 residues. The CDR3 DNA reads TGTGCCAGCAAAAAAGGGACAGGGTTAGGTGAGCAGTTCTTC. Its protein is CASKKGTGLGEQFF.

The rearrangement links TRBV6-5 to TRBJ1-2, with D perhaps TRBD1 (6 bases). V was shortened by 4 bases and J by 7 bases, with 19 bases between the two germline ends. The germline V gene has CDR1 MNHEY and CDR2 SVGAGI. The CDR3 spans 15 residues. CDR3 protein: CASSWATGTPSGYTF. DNA for the CDR3: TGTGCCAGCAGTTGGGCGACCGGGACACCAAGTGGCTACACCTTC.

This clonotype occurred once. The rearrangement uses TRBV4-1 and TRBJ2-4, with a tentative D call TRBD2 (5 bases). This CDR3 comprises 14 residues. Germline loops: CDR1 MGHRA, CDR2 YSYEKL. V dropped 5 bases and J dropped 13 bases, with 21 bases sitting between them. CDR3 region: CASSDPGNSYEQYF. In DNA form, the CDR3 reads TGCGCCAGCAGCGATCCGGGAAATTCCTATGAGCAGTACTTC.

CDR3 sequence reads: CSARVSVSQQYF. The CDR3 DNA is TGCAGTGCTAGAGTTTCCGTGAGTCAGCAGTACTTC. The rearrangement links TRBV20-1 to TRBJ2-5; D gene ambiguous. Germline loops: CDR1 DFQATT, CDR2 SNEGSKA (reference sequence). The CDR3 is made up of 12 amino acids. V lost 1 base, J lost 11 bases, and 14 bases lay in between.

V usage is TRBV20-1 and J usage is TRBJ2-5; D is tentatively TRBD1 or TRBD2 (5 bases each). V lost 3 bases to trimming and J lost 11 bases, with 22 bases between them. Germline-derived CDR1 and CDR2 are DFQATT and SNEGSKA (reference sequence). CDR3 size: 14 residues. The CDR3 region has the DNA TGCAGTGCTAGTCCTGGGACCCACTCCAATGAGCAGTACTTC. It yields the protein CSASPGTHSNEQYF.

In this sample, this clonotype turned up a few times. Since a much larger clone is just one base distant, this may be a read error. Here the CDR3 reads CASSWSLASSSYNEQYF. The CDR3 coding sequence is TGTGCCAGCAGTTGGAGCCTAGCGAGTTCCTCCTACAATGAGCAGTACTTC. The chain has TRBV12-3 or TRBV12-4 and TRBJ2-1; tentatively, D is TRBD2 (6 bases). The end of the DNA is better explained by TRBJ2-7, so the J call may be wrong. The CDR3 length is 17 residues.

With regard to this clonotype: One base away lies a much larger clone, so this may be a sequencing read error. V usage is TRBV12-3 or TRBV12-4 and J usage is TRBJ2-3, with a weak D call TRBD2 (5 bases). This CDR3 contains 14 residues. CDR3 coding DNA: TGTGCCAGCAGTTTAGCTCCTAGCACAGATGCGCAGTATTTT. Translating it yields CASSLAPSTDAQYF.

The rearrangement links TRBV28 to TRBJ2-3; D may be TRBD2 (6 bases). Trimming cost V 5 bases and J 0 bases, with 12 bases left between them. The CDR3 contains 15 residues. The germline CDR1 and CDR2 sequences are MDHEN and SYDVKM. The CDR3 DNA reads TGTGCCAGCAGTGTGCCGGGGGTTAGCACAGATACGCAGTATTTT. It codes for CASSVPGVSTDTQYF.

This sequence joins TRBV6-5 and TRBJ1-4; D is undetermined. Germline CDR1 reads MNHEY; CDR2 reads SVGAGI. This CDR3 has 15 amino acids. The germline V and J ends were trimmed by 5 bases and 0 bases, with 10 bases remaining between them. The CDR3 here is CASSLNVATNEKLFF. The CDR3 bases are TGTGCCAGCAGTCTGAACGTCGCAACTAATGAAAAACTGTTTTTT.

The V call is TRBV7-8, the J call TRBJ2-1; D may match TRBD1 or TRBD2 (6 bases each). Trimming stripped 11 bases from V and 7 bases from J, with 21 bases between. The germline gives CDR1 SGHVS, CDR2 FQNEAQ. CDR3 length: 14 amino acids. Here the CDR3 reads CALGGLGFKNEQFF. In DNA form, the CDR3 reads TGTGCCCTAGGGGGGTTGGGATTCAAGAATGAGCAGTTCTTC.

On this clonotype: A much larger clone lies one base from this, so it may be a read error. This rearrangement joins TRBV9 to TRBJ2-5; 10 bases are a match to TRBD2. The V segment lost 3 bases and the J segment 11 bases; nucleotides outside the gene matches: 16. CDR1 SGDLS and CDR2 YYNGEE come from the germline V gene. This CDR3 comprises 16 residues. The CDR3 here is CASSASKRGGNYEQYF. As DNA, the CDR3 is TGTGCCAGCAGCGCCTCCAAGCGGGGGGGCAACTATGAGCAGTACTTC.

Many counts were recorded for this clonotype. The chain has TRBV4-3 and TRBJ2-1; D is possibly TRBD2 (6 bases). Germline CDR1 and CDR2: LGHNA and YSLEER. The CDR3 is 15 amino acids. With 5 bases removed from V and 10 bases from J, the gap between germline ends came to 21 bases. Here the CDR3 DNA reads TGCGCCAGCAGCTCTGGGTCCATGGTGCGGGACGAGCAGTTCTTC. Translation gives CASSSGSMVRDEQFF.

There are a few counts of this clonotype. The chain links TRBV28 to TRBJ1-2; perhaps TRBD1 as D (5 bases). Trimming stripped 7 bases from V and 2 bases from J, with 17 bases between. Per germline, CDR1 MDHEN and CDR2 SYDVKM. CDR3 length equals 15 residues. The CDR3 region is CASIPGRALNYGYTF. The CDR3 bases are TGTGCCAGCATCCCGGGCAGGGCCCTCAACTATGGCTACACCTTC.